This T cell receptor (beta chain) appears in the sequencing data of a study of OX40 agonist ivuxolimab in advanced cancers. The V gene lost 8 bases and the J gene lost 6 bases, with 11 bases spanning the gap. Germline V lookup: CDR1 MDHEN, CDR2 SYDVKM. CDR3 size: 12 residues. TCRdb's table, derived via immunoSEQ multiplex PCR, lists solely in-frame clones and lacks some. Of tens of thousands of clones in the sample, approximately 93% are singletons; the top ten hold 18%. The rearrangement joins TRBV28 to TRBJ1-5; tentatively, D is TRBD1 (5 bases). The sequences come from CD4+ or CD8+ T cells sorted from blood, collected in a trial of the OX40 agonist ivuxolimab. The receptor was derived from an adult with an advanced solid tumor such as melanoma, head and neck, liver or kidney cancer. CDR3 sequence (DNA): TGTGCCAGCTTGGGGGAAATTCAGCCCCAGCATTTT. It yields the protein CASLGEIQPQHF.